This is a list of T cell receptor beta chains from one sample in a study of blood T cell repertoires in COVID-19. Method: immunoSEQ multiplex PCR; TCRdb's copy keeps in-frame clones and lacks some. In the table there are approximately 360,000 clones, over 75% of which are singletons. The sample taken for sequencing was PBMCs or T cells enriched from blood (not recorded which). These receptors came from a young woman with acute COVID-19. CDR3s include the opening cysteine and the closing phenylalanine or tryptophan. A D gene is named only where the DNA matches it firmly. Expanded clones get a size class; other rows say once, few or many, or leave the size out.

d_call clone_size j_call v_call cdr3_nt cdr3_aa
- - TRBJ2-5 TRBV11-1 TGTGCCAGCAGCTTAGCAGGCAGGGCAGCAGAGACCCAGTACTTC CASSLAGRAAETQYF
- - TRBJ1-2 TRBV19 TGTGCCAGTAGTATGGTCGGGGAATACTATGGCTACACCTTC CASSMVGEYYGYTF
TRBD1 - TRBJ1-3 TRBV7-6 TGTGCCAGCAGCGAGGACAGGGGGCTTGGTGGAAACACCATATATTTT CASSEDRGLGGNTIYF
TRBD1 - TRBJ1-2 TRBV29-1 TGCAGCGTTGGGGAGACAGGGCTGGCCTATGGCTACACCTTC CSVGETGLAYGYTF
TRBD1 - TRBJ2-1 TRBV15 TGTGCCACCAGCAGATCCCCCCGACCGGGACAGCAGGAGCAGTTCTTC CATSRSPRPGQQEQFF
- few TRBJ2-1 TRBV5-6 TGTGCCAGCAGTTCCCGGGGGAACAATGAGCAGTTCTTC CASSSRGNNEQFF
- - TRBJ2-7 TRBV12-5 TGTGCTAGTGGTTTGGTACGTCCGGGGTCCTACGAGCAGTACTTC CASGLVRPGSYEQYF
TRBD1 - TRBJ2-7 TRBV5-1 TGCGCCAGCAGCTTGGGAGGCTGGGGGACAGTGTCCTACGAGCAGTACTTC CASSLGGWGTVSYEQYF
- - TRBJ1-3 TRBV7-2 TGTGCCAGCAGCTTATTCCAGGGGTCGGCTGGAAACACCATATATTTT CASSLFQGSAGNTIYF
TRBD1 - TRBJ1-5 TRBV6-2/TRBV6-3 TGTGCCAGCAGTTACCCCAGGGACAGGGGGGAACCCCAGCATTTT CASSYPRDRGEPQHF
- - TRBJ2-7 TRBV7-3 TGTGCCAGCAGACTGGACAGCTCCTACGAGCAGTACTTC CASRLDSSYEQYF
- - TRBJ1-2 TRBV30 TGTGCCTGGAGCGACAACCAGTACTATGGCTACACCTTC CAWSDNQYYGYTF
TRBD1 - TRBJ2-3 TRBV29-1 TGCAGCGTGGGACAGGGGGCCACAGATACGCAGTATTTT CSVGQGATDTQYF
- - TRBJ1-3 TRBV21-1 TGTGCCAGCAGCGGACAGGGGTTGGCTGGAAACACCATATATTTT CASSGQGLAGNTIYF
- few TRBJ1-1 TRBV2 TGTGCCAGCAGTGGGGAGATGAACACTGAAGCTTTCTTT CASSGEMNTEAFF
TRBD2 - TRBJ2-7 TRBV13 TGTGCCAGCAGCTCCGGGAGGAGCTCCTACGAGCAGTACTTC CASSSGRSSYEQYF
- - TRBJ2-7 TRBV7-2 TGTGCCAGCAGCTTAGTGGGGCAGGGTTCCTACGAGCAGTACTTC CASSLVGQGSYEQYF